The clone carrying this TCR beta chain has just one count. The sample belongs to a study of shared clonotypes between healthy human individuals. Some clones are missing from TCRdb's copy, which holds only in-frame ones; the method was immunoSEQ multiplex PCR. The sample holds roughly 2.1 million clones, about 93% seen once. Naive-designated CD8 cells lacked CD45RO, were positively enriched for CCR7, and omitted terminally differentiated effector memory CD45RA+ cells. Each sample came from a Caucasian adult donor living in Nashville, Tennessee. The TCR sequence derives from a man aged 18 to 29 in good health. Some clones in this sample may be carry-over from other donors' samples. The sample taken for sequencing was naive CD8+ T cells from PBMCs.

Written as DNA, the CDR3 is TGTGCCAGCAGCACAGGACTAGCGGGGTTCGGCGAGCAGTACTTC. Amino acid sequence: CASSTGLAGFGEQYF. The chain uses TRBV7-9 and TRBJ2-7, with 12 positions matching TRBD2. The CDR3 length is 15 residues. V trimming: 5 bases; J trimming: 6 bases; junction bases outside the gene matches: 8. Looked up from germline, CDR1 is SEHNR and CDR2 is FQNEAQ (reference sequence). Variable domain in full (rest from reference TRBV7-9 and TRBJ2-7): DTGVSQNPRHKITKRGQNVTFRCDPISEHNRLYWYRQTLGQGPEFLTYFQNEAQLEKSRLLSDRFSAERPKGSFSTLEIQRTEQGDSAMYLCASSTGLAGFGEQYFGPGTRLTVT.